The clone carrying this T cell receptor beta chain was seen more than once but under ten times. Each CDR3 protein is one row after TCRdb ran MiXCR on the RT-PCR reads. The top ten hold 3.6% of the sample, which has about 700,000 distinct CDR3 sequences, more than 13% seen once. CDR1 and CDR2 from the germline V gene are SGHTA and FQGNSA. This CDR3 is 15 amino acids long. Trimming removed 7 bases from V and 0 bases from J, with 13 bases in between. The origin of this receptor is a female donor in good health, serving as a healthy control. The chain has TRBV7-2 and TRBJ2-1; D perhaps matches TRBD2 (5 bases). Sequencing used memory CD4+ T cells from blood. Written as DNA, the CDR3 is TGTGCCAGCACTCTCGTAGGGAGCTCCTACAATGAGCAGTTCTTC. Protein: CASTLVGSSYNEQFF. Based on the CDR3 plus reference TRBV7-2 and TRBJ2-1, the full variable domain is GAGVSQSPSNKVTEKGKDVELRCDPISGHTALYWYRQSLGQGLEFLIYFQGNSAPDKSGLPSDRFSAERTGGSVSTLTIQRTQQEDSAVYLCASTLVGSSYNEQFFGPGTRLTVL.